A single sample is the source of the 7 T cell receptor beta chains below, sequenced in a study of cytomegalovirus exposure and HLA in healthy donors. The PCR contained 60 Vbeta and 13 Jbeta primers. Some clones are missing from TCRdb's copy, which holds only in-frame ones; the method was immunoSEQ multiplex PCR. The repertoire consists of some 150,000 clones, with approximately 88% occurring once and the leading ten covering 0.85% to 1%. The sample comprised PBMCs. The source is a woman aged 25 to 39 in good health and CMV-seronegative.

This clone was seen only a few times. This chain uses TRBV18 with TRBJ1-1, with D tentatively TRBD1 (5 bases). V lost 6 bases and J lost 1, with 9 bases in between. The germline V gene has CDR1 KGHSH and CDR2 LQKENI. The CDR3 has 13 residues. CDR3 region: CASSFDRNTEAFF. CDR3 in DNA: TGTGCCAGCTCGTTCGACAGGAACACTGAAGCTTTCTTT.

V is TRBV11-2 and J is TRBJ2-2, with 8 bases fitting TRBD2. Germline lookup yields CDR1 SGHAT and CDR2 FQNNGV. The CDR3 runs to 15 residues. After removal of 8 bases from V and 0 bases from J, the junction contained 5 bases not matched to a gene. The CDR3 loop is CASSLSGANTGELFF. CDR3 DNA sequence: TGTGCCAGCTCCCTTAGCGGGGCGAACACCGGGGAGCTGTTTTTT.

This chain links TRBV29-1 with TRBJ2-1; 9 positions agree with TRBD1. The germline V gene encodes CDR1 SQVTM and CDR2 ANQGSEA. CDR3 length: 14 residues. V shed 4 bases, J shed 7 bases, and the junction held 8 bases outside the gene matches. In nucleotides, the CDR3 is TGCAGCGTTGCCCTACAGGGGGCAAGGAATGAGCAGTTCTTC. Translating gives CSVALQGARNEQFF.

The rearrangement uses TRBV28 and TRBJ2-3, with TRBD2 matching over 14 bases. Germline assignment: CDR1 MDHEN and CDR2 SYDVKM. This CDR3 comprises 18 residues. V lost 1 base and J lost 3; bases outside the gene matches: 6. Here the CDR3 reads CASSLLGLAGEVTDTQYF. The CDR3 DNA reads TGTGCCAGCAGTTTATTGGGACTAGCGGGAGAAGTAACAGATACGCAGTATTTT.

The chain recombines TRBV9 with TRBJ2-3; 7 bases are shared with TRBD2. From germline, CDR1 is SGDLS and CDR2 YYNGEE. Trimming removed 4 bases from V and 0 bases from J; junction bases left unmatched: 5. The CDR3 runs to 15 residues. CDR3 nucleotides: TGTGCCAGCAGCCTACTAGCGCAAAGCACAGATACGCAGTATTTT. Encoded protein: CASSLLAQSTDTQYF.

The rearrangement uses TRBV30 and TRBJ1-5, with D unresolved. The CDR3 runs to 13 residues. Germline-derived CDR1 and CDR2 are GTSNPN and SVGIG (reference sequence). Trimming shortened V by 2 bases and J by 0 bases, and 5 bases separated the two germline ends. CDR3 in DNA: TGTGCCTGGAGTACTGATAGCAATCAGCCCCAGCATTTT. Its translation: CAWSTDSNQPQHF.

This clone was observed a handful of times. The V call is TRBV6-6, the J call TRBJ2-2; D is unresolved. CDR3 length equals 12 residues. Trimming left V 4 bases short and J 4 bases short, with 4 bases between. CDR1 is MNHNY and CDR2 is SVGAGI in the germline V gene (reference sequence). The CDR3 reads CASSFGTGELFF. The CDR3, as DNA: TGTGCCAGCAGTTTCGGCACCGGGGAGCTGTTTTTT.